A selection of T cell receptor beta chains follows, all from one sample in a study of CD8 T cells in Susac syndrome. TCRdb passed the immunoSEQ multiplex PCR reads through MiXCR, listing each CDR3 protein once. The profile shows 25,000 to 30,000 distinct CDR3 sequences, roughly 92% of them singletons. The source material was CD8+ T cells from PBMCs. These receptors all stem from a human donor in good health. Each CDR3 is given with its conserved first and last residue. Fields, in order: V gene, J gene, D gene, clone size, CDR3 DNA, CDR3 protein. D genes are given only for firm matches. Clone size is shown for a subset of rows, as once, few, many or a class of expanded clone.

TRBV7-2	TRBJ2-1	TRBD2	once	TGTGCCAGCAGCTTTTTAAGCGGGGGGGTATACAATGAGCAGTTCTTC	CASSFLSGGVYNEQFF
TRBV7-9	TRBJ2-7	NA	NA	TGTGCCAGCAGCTTAGGACTGACGGAGGCCCTCAACTCCTACGAGCAGTACTTC	CASSLGLTEALNSYEQYF
TRBV7-6	TRBJ2-1	NA	NA	TGTGCCAGCAGCTTATTAACCGGGGGCTACAATGAGCAGTTCTTC	CASSLLTGGYNEQFF
TRBV23-1	TRBJ1-2	NA	NA	TGCGCCAGCAGTCAACCCCCTTTGGGCAGGGGAGCTGGTGGCTACACCTTC	CASSQPPLGRGAGGYTF
TRBV29-1	TRBJ2-1	TRBD2	NA	TGCAGCGTTGAAGAGGGGGGGGGCTCCTACAATGAGCAGTTCTTC	CSVEEGGGSYNEQFF
TRBV4-1	TRBJ2-1	TRBD1	few	TGCGCCAGCAGCCAAGCCGGGACAGCCTACAATGAGCAGTTCTTC	CASSQAGTAYNEQFF
TRBV9	TRBJ2-7	NA	few	TGTGCCAGCAGCGTAGGAACAGTCCTTGGTTACGAGCAGTACTTC	CASSVGTVLGYEQYF
TRBV7-8	TRBJ2-3	NA	NA	TGTGCCAGCAGCTTAGTGGAGGTTTTTACCACAGATACGCAGTATTTT	CASSLVEVFTTDTQYF
TRBV29-1	TRBJ1-4	NA	NA	TGCAGCGTTTCCTCAGTCACAACTAATGAAAAACTGTTTTTT	CSVSSVTTNEKLFF
TRBV12-3/TRBV12-4	TRBJ1-1	NA	NA	TGTGCCAGCAGTTTATCAGGGGCGATGAACACTGAAGCTTTCTTT	CASSLSGAMNTEAFF
TRBV9	TRBJ2-1	NA	NA	TGTGCCAGCAGCGTAGGTGGCGGGGGCCTTAATGAGCAGTTCTTC	CASSVGGGGLNEQFF
TRBV20-1	TRBJ2-5	NA	NA	TGCAGTGCTAGAGTTTTCCCCCTGGACTACTCGGGAGAGACCCAGTACTTC	CSARVFPLDYSGETQYF
TRBV2	TRBJ2-3	NA	NA	TGTGCCAGCAGTGGTGATATGACAACCCGTAGCACAGATACGCAGTATTTT	CASSGDMTTRSTDTQYF
TRBV29-1	TRBJ2-5	NA	NA	TGCAGCGTTGAGTCTAGCGTGGAGACCCAGTACTTC	CSVESSVETQYF
TRBV10-3	TRBJ1-1	NA	NA	TGTGCCAGCGAAGGGGCTGAAGCTTTCTTT	CASEGAEAFF
TRBV11-3	TRBJ2-3	TRBD1	NA	TGTGCCAGCAGCTACAGGGGCACTCCAGATACGCAGTATTTT	CASSYRGTPDTQYF
TRBV7-9	TRBJ2-1	NA	few	TGTGCCAGCAGCTTGGGCAATGAGCAGTTCTTC	CASSLGNEQFF
TRBV9	TRBJ2-1	NA	NA	TGTGCCAGCAGCGCCCTCGGAGCGGGCTCCTACAATGAGCAGTTCTTC	CASSALGAGSYNEQFF
TRBV7-2	TRBJ2-7	NA	once	TGTGCCAGCAGCTTAGGCATAGGGTCCTACGAGCAGTACTTC	CASSLGIGSYEQYF
TRBV6-5	TRBJ1-2	NA	NA	TGTGCCAGCTACACCGAGGGGGGCTTAAGAGGCTACACCTTC	CASYTEGGLRGYTF
TRBV4-3	TRBJ2-7	NA	NA	TGCGCCAGCAGCCAAGATATAGGGGGGGCACGGGAGCAGTACTTC	CASSQDIGGAREQYF
TRBV2	TRBJ2-1	TRBD2	NA	TGTGCCAGCAGTGAAGTGGCGGGGGGGAGCAATGAGCAGTTCTTC	CASSEVAGGSNEQFF
TRBV4-3	TRBJ2-1	TRBD1	NA	TGCGCCAGCAGCCCTGACAGGGCCACCCCGGGAGAGCAGTTCTTC	CASSPDRATPGEQFF
TRBV9	TRBJ2-3	NA	NA	TGTGCCAGCAGCGTAGAGGGGAGGACGCAGTATTTT	CASSVEGRTQYF